Given below is one T cell receptor (beta chain) in context. Its recognized antigen is unknown. No much larger clonotype is one base removed from it; base qualities were not supplied. This sample is drawn from a study of blood T cell repertoires in COVID-19 (TCRdb year 2020). Concerning the study at large: Samples covering the acute and convalescent phases of COVID-19 were provided by collaborators in the United States, Italy and Spain. The material from the prospective study consisted of cDNA or gDNA derived from T cells, B-cell-depleted T cells, or PBMCs. The dataset comprised deeply sampled blood TCRbeta repertoires from subjects exposed to, actively infected with, or recovered from COVID-19. The repertoires were released in a freely available public database meant as a resource for research on the immune response to SARS-CoV-2. The samples were drawn from the first 160 participants of the ongoing ImmuneRACE study and from over a thousand subjects provided by 6 global collaborators. A de-identified subject ID, COVID-19 status, age in years and sex were almost always included in the sample metadata. Where HLA class I and class II types were available, the types were taken from metadata supplied by the sample provider, not from assay-based typing.

TCRbeta CDR3 regions were amplified from genomic DNA using the immunoSEQ Assay, a bias-controlled multiplex PCR. In the source study's methods: The number of nucleated cells in each sample was estimated from the amplification of reference gene primers within the assay. Sequence reads were collapsed and filtered to measure the absolute abundance of every unique TCRbeta CDR3 rearrangement. For each sample, productive Simpson clonality was calculated as the square root of Simpson's diversity index over productive rearrangements. Drawn from immuneACCESS, this table holds only the in-frame rearrangements with V and J called that TCRdb kept. Clones are partly lost; checked studies trace under half to an unresolved V gene and leave the rest unexplained. V and J calls and clone size follow that table, whereas D and trimming were derived from the DNA. The sample profile shows hundreds of thousands of clones; about 90% of them were found once. In total, the top ten clones hold over 1% of the sample.

Each collaborating institution followed its own protocols to collect whole blood in K2EDTA tubes. Collaborator samples were shipped for TCRbeta analysis as frozen whole blood, isolated PBMCs, or DNA extracted from either sample type. General study outcomes and caveats: Clinical and demographic metadata were provided uncurated, with the amount varying by source and participant.

The CDR3 holds 16 amino acids from the cysteine to the phenylalanine. This entry keeps only the CDR3 DNA: 48 bases, framed from base 1. Relative to germline, V is missing 6 bases and J is missing 0 bases, with 10 bases of the junction outside any gene match. The germline V gene (reference sequence) yields LNHDA for CDR1 and SQIVND for CDR2. The sequence came from a man in his forties or fifties with acute or convalescent COVID-19. The sequence is built from TRBV19 and TRBJ1-1, with 7 central nucleotides matching TRBD1. The source material was peripheral blood. The CDR3 loop reads CASRRLKQGMNTEAFF. The base sequence is TGTGCCAGTAGGCGCCTCAAACAGGGGATGAACACTGAAGCTTTCTTT.